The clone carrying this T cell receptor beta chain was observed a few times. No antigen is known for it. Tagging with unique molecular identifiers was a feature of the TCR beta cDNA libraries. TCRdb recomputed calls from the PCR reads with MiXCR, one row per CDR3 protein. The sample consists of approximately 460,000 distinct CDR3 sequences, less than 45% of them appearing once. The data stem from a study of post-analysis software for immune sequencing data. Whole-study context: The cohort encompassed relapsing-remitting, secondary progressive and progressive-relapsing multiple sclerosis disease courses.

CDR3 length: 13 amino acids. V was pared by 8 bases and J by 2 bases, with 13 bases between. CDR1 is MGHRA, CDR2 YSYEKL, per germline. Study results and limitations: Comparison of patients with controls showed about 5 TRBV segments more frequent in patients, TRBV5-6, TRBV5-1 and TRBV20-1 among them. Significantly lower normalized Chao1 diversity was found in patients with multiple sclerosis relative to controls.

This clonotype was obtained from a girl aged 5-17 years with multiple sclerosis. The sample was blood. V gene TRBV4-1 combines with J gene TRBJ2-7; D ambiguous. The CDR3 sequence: CASGFAETYEQYF. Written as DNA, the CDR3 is TGCGCCAGCGGCTTCGCGGAGACCTACGAGCAGTACTTC.